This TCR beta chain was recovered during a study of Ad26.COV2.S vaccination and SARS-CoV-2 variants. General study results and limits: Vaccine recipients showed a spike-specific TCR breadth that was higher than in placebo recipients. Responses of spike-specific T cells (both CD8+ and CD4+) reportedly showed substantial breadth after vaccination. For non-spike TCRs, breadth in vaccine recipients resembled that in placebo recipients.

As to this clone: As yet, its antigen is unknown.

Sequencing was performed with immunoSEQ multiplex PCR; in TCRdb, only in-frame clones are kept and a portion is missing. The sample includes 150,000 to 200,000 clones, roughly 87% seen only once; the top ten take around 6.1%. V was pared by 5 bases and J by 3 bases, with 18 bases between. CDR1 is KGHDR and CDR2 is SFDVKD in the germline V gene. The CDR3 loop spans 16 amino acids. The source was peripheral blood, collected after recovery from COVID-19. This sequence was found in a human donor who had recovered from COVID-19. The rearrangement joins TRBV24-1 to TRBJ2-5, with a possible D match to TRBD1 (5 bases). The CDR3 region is CATSAALPVDKETQYF. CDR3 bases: TGTGCCACCAGTGCCGCCCTACCGGTGGACAAAGAGACCCAGTACTTC.